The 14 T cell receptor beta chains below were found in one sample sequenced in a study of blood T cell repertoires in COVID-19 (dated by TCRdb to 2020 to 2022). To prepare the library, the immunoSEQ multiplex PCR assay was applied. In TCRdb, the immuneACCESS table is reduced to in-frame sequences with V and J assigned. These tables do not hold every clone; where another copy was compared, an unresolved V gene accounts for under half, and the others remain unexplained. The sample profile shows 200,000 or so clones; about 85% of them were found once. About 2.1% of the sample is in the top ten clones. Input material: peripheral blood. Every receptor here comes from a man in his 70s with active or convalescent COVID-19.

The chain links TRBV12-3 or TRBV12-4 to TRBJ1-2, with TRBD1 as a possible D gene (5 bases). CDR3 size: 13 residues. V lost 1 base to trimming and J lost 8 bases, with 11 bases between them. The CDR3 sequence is CASSLGKGVGYTF. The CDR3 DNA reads TGTGCCAGCAGTTTAGGTAAAGGGGTCGGCTACACCTTC.

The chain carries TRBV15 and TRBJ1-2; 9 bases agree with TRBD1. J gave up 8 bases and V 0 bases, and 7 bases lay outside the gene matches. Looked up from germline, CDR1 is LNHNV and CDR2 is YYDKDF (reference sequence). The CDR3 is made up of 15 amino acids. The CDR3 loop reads CATSREDRGKEGYTF. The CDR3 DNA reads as TGTGCCACCAGCAGAGAGGACAGGGGTAAAGAAGGCTACACCTTC.

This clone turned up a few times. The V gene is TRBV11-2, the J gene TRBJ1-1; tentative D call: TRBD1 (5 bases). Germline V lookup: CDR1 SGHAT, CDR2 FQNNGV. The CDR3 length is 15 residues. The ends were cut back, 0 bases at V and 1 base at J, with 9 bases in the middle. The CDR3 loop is CASSLEPGQNTEAFF. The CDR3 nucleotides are TGTGCCAGCAGCTTAGAACCAGGACAGAACACTGAAGCTTTCTTT.

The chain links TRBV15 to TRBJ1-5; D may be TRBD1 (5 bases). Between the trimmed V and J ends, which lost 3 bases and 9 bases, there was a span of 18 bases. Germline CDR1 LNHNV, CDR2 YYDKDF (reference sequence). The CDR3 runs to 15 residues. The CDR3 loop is CATSRDKNQLGPQHF. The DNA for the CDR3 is TGTGCCACCAGCAGGGACAAAAACCAGCTTGGGCCCCAGCATTTT.

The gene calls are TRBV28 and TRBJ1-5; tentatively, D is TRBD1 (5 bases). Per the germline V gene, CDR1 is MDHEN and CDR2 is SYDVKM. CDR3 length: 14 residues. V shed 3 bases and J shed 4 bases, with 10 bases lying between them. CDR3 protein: CASSFSGLNQPQHF. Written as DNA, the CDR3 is TGTGCCAGCAGTTTTTCAGGGCTTAATCAGCCCCAGCATTTT.

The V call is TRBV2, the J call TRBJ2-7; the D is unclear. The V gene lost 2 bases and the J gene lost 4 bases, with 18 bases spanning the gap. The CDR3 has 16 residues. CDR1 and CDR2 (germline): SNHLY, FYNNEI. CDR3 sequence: CASSESRPVLKYEQYF. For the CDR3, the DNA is TGTGCCAGCAGTGAATCCCGTCCGGTTTTAAAGTACGAGCAGTACTTC.

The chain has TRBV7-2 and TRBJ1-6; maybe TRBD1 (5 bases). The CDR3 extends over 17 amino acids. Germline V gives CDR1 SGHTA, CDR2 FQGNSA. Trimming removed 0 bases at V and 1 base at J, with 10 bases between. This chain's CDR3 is CASSLAGAFSYNSPLHF. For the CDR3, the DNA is TGTGCCAGCAGCTTAGCAGGGGCTTTTTCCTATAATTCACCCCTCCACTTT.

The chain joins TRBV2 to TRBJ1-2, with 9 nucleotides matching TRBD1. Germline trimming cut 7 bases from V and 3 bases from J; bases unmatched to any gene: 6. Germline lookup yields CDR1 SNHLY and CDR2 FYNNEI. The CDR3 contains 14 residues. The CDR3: CASNRDRVDYGYTF. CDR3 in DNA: TGTGCCAGCAACCGGGACAGGGTTGACTATGGCTACACCTTC.

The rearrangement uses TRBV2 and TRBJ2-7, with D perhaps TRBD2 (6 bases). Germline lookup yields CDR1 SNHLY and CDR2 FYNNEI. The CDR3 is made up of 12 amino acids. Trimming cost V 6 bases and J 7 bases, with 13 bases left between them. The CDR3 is CASSRDRGEQYF. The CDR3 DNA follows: TGTGCCAGCAGCCGGGACCGGGGGGAGCAGTACTTC.

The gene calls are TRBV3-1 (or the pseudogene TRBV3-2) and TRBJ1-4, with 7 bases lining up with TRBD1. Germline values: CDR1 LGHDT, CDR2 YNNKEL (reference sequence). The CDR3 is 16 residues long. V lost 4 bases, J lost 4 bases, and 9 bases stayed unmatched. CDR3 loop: CASSLRRDRINEKLFF. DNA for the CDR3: TGTGCCAGCAGCCTCAGACGGGACAGAATTAATGAAAAACTGTTTTTT.

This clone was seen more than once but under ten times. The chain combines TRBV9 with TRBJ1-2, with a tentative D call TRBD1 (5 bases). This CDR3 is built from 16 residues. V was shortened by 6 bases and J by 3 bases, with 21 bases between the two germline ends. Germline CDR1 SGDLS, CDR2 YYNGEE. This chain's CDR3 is CASTDPSDGGDYGYTF. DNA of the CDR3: TGTGCCAGCACCGATCCCTCAGACGGGGGAGACTATGGCTACACCTTC.

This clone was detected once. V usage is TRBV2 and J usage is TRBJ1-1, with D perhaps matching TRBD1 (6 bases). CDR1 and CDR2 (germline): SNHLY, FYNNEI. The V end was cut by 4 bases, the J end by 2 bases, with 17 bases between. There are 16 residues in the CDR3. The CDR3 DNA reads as TGTGCCAGCAGTGTCGCACAGGGATGGGGTAACACTGAAGCTTTCTTT. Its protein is CASSVAQGWGNTEAFF.

The CDR3 DNA is TGCAGCGTTGTAGCTTGGATGGGGCTTATAGATACGCAGTATTTT. Protein sequence: CSVVAWMGLIDTQYF. The chain links TRBV29-1 to TRBJ2-3, with D possibly TRBD1 on 5 matching bases. The CDR3 extends over 15 amino acids. Germline V gene lookup returns CDR1 SQVTM and CDR2 ANQGSEA. Trimming pared 4 bases from V and 5 bases from J, leaving 19 bases between.

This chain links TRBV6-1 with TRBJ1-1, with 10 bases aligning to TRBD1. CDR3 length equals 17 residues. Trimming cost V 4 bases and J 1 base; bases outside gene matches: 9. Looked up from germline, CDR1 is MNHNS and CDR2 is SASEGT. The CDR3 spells CASSAPWDRGWNTEAFF. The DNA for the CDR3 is TGTGCCAGCAGTGCACCGTGGGACAGGGGCTGGAACACTGAAGCTTTCTTT.